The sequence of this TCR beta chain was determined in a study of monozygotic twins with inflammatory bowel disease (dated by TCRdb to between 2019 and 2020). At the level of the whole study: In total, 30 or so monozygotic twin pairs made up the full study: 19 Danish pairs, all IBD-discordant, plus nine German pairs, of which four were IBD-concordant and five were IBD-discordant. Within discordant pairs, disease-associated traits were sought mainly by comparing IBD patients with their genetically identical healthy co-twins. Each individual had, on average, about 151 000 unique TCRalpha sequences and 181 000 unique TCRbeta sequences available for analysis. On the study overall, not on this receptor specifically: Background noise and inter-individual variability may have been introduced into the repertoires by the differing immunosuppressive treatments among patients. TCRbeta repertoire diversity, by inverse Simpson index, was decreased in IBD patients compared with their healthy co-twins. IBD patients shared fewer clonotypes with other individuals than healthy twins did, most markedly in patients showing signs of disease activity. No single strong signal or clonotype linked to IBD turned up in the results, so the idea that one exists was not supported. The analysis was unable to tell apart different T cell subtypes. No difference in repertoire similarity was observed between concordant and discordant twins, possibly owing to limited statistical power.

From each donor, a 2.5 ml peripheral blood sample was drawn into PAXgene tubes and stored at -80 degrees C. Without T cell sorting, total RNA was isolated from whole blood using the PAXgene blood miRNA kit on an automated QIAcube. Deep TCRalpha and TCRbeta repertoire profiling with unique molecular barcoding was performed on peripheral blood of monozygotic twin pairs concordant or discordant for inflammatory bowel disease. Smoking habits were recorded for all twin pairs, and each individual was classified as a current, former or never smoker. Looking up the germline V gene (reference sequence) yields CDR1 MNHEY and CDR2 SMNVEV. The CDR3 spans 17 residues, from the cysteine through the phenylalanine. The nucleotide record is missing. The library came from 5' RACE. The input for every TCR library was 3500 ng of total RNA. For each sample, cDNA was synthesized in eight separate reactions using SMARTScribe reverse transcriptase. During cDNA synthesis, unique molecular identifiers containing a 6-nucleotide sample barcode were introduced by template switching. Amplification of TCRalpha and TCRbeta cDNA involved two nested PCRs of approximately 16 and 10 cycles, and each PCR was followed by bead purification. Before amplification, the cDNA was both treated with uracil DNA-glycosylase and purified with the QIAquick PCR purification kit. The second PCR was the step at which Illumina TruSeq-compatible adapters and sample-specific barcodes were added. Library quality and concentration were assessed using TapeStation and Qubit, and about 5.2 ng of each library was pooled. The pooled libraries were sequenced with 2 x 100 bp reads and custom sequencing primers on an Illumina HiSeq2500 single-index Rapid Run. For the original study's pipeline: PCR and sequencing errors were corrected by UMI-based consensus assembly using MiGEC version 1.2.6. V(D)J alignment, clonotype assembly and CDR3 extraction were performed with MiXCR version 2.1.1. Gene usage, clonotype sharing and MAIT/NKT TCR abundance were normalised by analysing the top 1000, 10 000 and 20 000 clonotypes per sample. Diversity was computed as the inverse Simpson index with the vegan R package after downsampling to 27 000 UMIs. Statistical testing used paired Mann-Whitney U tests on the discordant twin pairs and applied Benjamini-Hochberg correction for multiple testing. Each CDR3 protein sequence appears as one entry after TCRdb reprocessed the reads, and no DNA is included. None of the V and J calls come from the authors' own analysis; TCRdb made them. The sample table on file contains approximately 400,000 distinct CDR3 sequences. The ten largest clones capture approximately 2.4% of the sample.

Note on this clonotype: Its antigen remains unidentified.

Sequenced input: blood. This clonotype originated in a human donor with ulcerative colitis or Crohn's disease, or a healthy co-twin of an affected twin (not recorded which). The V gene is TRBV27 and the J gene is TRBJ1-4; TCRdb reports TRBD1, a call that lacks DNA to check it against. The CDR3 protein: CASRSLTQGARGEKLFF.